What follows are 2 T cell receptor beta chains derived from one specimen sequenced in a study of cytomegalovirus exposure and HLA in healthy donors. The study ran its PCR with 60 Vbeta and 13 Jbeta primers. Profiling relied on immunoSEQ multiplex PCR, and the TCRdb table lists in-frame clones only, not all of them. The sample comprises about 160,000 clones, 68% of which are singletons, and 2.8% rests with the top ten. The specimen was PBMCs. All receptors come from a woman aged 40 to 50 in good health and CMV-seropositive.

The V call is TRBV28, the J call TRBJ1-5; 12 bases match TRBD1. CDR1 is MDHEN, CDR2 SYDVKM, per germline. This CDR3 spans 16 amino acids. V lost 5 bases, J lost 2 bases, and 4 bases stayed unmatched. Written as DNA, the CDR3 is TGTGCCAGCAGTGCCGGGACAGGGGGCCGCAATCAGCCCCAGCATTTT. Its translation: CASSAGTGGRNQPQHF.

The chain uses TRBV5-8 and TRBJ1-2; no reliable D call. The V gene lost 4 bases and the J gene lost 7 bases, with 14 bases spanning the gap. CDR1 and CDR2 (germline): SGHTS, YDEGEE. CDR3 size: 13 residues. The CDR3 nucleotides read TGTGCCAGCAGCGCGGGTCCTCGTTTTGGCTACACCTTC. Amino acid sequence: CASSAGPRFGYTF.